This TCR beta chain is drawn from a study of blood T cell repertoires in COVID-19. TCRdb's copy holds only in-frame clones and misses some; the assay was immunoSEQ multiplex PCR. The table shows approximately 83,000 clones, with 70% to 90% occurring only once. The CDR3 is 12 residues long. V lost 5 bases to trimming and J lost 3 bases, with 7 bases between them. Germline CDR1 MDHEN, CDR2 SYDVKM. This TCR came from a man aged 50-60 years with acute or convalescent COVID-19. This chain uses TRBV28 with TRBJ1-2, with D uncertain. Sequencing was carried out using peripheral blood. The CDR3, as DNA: TGTGCCAGCAGTCGCAGTCACTATGGCTACACCTTC. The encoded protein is CASSRSHYGYTF.